The following is a T cell receptor (beta chain) sequence with its context. Its antigen target is currently unknown. Base qualities were left out, and no much larger clone turns up one base away. The patients picked for sequencing were ones in whom flow cytometry had shown an expansion of CD8+CD57+ cells. All patients had severe acquired aplastic anemia diagnosed by International Study of Aplastic Anemia and Agranulocytosis and Camitta criteria. At the time blood was sampled, none of the patients had received any therapy. In this study, sorted CD4+ and CD8+ T cells from the blood of healthy subjects and of severe aplastic anemia patients had their TCR repertoires deep-sequenced. Patients were enrolled in the USA under clinicaltrials.gov protocols 00001620, 01623167, 00001397, 00071045, 00081523 and 00961064. Ficoll-Paque density gradient centrifugation was used to isolate peripheral blood mononuclear cells. Before DNA extraction, CD4+ and CD8+ T cells were sorted by FACS or by magnetic beads.

The source of the sample is a study of CD8+CD57+ T cells in acquired aplastic anemia (dated by TCRdb to 2016 to 2018). Background for the entire study: On average, sorted CD4+ and CD8+ cells yielded 2.5 to 3.5 ug of extracted DNA, with a range of about 0.19 to 30 ug. A CD8+CD57+ expansion meant a frequency higher than the mean frequency seen in healthy subjects. What the research found in general, with its limitations: No significant difference in CD8+ Simpson's diversity was found between patients and healthy controls (P=0.060). Around 28 CD8+ CDR3 sequences were found to be shared between patients and controls, but these sequences appeared to be highly expressed in patients and within the immunodominant clones of the patients.

V loses 5 bases of germline sequence and J loses 12 bases, and the interval between the two ends is 17 bases. The germline V gene gives CDR1 as SGHTA and CDR2 as FQGTGA. The CDR3 covers 14 residues, taking in both the cysteine and the phenylalanine. The DNA shown is the 42-base CDR3, in frame from base 1. TCR beta VDJ combination and CDR3 sequence profiling used genomic DNA as the template. An Illumina HiSeq 2000 was used for TCR repertoire sequencing. The published analysis was carried out like this. TRBV/TRBJ rearrangement plots, CDR3 size and DJ length profiles, and Simpson's diversity index were used to evaluate the repertoires. The immunodominant clone was defined as the most abundant DNA sequence in deep sequencing data. CDR3 amino acid sequences were screened for sharing across subjects and were compared with published repertoires and the VDJdb database. The public reads were run again by TCRdb, first through fastp at Q25 and then through MiXCR, and only productive beta chains were kept. Rows merge per CDR3 protein into single entries with the most common DNA and genes. The V and J calls shown here were made by TCRdb, not taken from the authors' results. The sample table holds around 170,000 distinct CDR3 sequences, of which around half were seen once. The ten top clones hold over 7.5% of the sample.

The clonotype was recovered from a human donor with aplastic anemia. The sample consisted of sorted CD4+, CD8+, or CD8+CD57+ T cells (not recorded which) from PBMCs. The chain joins TRBV7-3 to TRBJ2-6; TRBD1 is a weak D gene call, 6 bases matching. The CDR3 region reads CASSPEDSRSVLTF. The DNA sequence reads TGTGCCAGCAGCCCCGAGGACAGCCGGAGCGTCCTGACTTTC.